The rows below give T cell receptor beta chains drawn from one sample of a study of cytomegalovirus exposure and HLA in healthy donors. TCRdb's copy holds only in-frame clones and misses some; the assay was immunoSEQ multiplex PCR. The top ten clones hold 2% of a sample with 65,000 to 90,000 clones, 86% of them seen once. Sequenced input: PBMCs. The source is a woman younger than 45 in good health and CMV-seronegative. The CDR3 runs from the conserved cysteine through the conserved F or W.

j_gene: TRBJ1-2
v_gene: TRBV6-5
CDR3aa: CASSYRPGVGITTF

j_gene: TRBJ1-4
v_gene: TRBV18
CDR3aa: CASSPQPGPNEKLFF

j_gene: TRBJ2-1
v_gene: TRBV9
CDR3aa: CASSVVTGSSYNEQFF

j_gene: TRBJ1-5
v_gene: TRBV28
CDR3aa: CASSLIAGGNQPQHF

j_gene: TRBJ2-7
v_gene: TRBV7-2
CDR3aa: CASSSYYEQYF

j_gene: TRBJ2-7
v_gene: TRBV5-4
CDR3aa: CASSFSGSSYEQYF

j_gene: TRBJ1-4
v_gene: TRBV7-9
CDR3aa: CASSLGGLGEKLFF

j_gene: TRBJ2-5
v_gene: TRBV25-1
CDR3aa: CASSEFRGQEETQYF

j_gene: TRBJ1-3
v_gene: TRBV19
CDR3aa: CASSPAGSGNTIYF

j_gene: TRBJ2-7
v_gene: TRBV21-1
CDR3aa: CASSSCSYEQYF

j_gene: TRBJ2-1
v_gene: TRBV4-3
CDR3aa: CASSQDPPGAEGSYNEQFF

j_gene: TRBJ1-2
v_gene: TRBV2
CDR3aa: CASRVSAGGGYTF

j_gene: TRBJ2-1
v_gene: TRBV11-2
CDR3aa: CASSLGPPSGRVDEQFF

j_gene: TRBJ1-3
v_gene: TRBV15
CDR3aa: CATSRQSGNTIYF

j_gene: TRBJ2-3
v_gene: TRBV7-2
CDR3aa: CASSLVGGDGADTQYF

j_gene: TRBJ2-5
v_gene: TRBV15
CDR3aa: CATSRDPGGETQYF

j_gene: TRBJ2-2
v_gene: TRBV29-1
CDR3aa: CSVEIGDSTGELFF

j_gene: TRBJ2-1
v_gene: TRBV10-3
CDR3aa: CAISNPGTSGRERSYNEQFF

j_gene: TRBJ2-1
v_gene: TRBV11-2
CDR3aa: CASSPDSSYNEQFF

j_gene: TRBJ2-5
v_gene: TRBV5-1
CDR3aa: CASSLTGTGQETQYF

j_gene: TRBJ2-3
v_gene: TRBV7-2
CDR3aa: CASSLRGNPTDTQYF

j_gene: TRBJ2-7
v_gene: TRBV11-3
CDR3aa: CASSLGGRDEQYF